Presented here are 22 T cell receptor beta chains from one specimen sequenced in a study of shared clonotypes between healthy human individuals. This table comes from immunoSEQ multiplex PCR, and its TCRdb copy is limited to in-frame clones, with some not included. This table has some 500,000 clones, 90% to 97% appearing once. The sequenced sample was naive CD4+ T cells sorted from blood. As to subset: CD45RA+ positively selected. The receptors stem from a woman in her twenties or thirties in good health.

A few counts support this clone. This rearrangement joins TRBV7-2 to TRBJ2-7; D may be TRBD1 or TRBD2 (5 bases each). The germline V and J ends were trimmed by 6 bases and 5 bases, with 14 bases remaining between them. CDR3 length: 13 residues. Germline V gives CDR1 SGHTA, CDR2 FQGNSA. This CDR3 reads CASSFTGAHEQYF. CDR3 in DNA: TGTGCCAGCAGTTTCACCGGGGCCCACGAGCAGTACTTC.

V is TRBV18 and J is TRBJ1-2; D unclear. The germline V gene encodes CDR1 KGHSH and CDR2 LQKENI. Trimming took off 4 bases at V and 2 bases at J, with 8 bases between the two ends. CDR3 length equals 13 residues. CDR3 coding DNA: TGTGCCAGCTCACTAATAGAGAACTATGGCTACACCTTC. It encodes CASSLIENYGYTF.

CDR3: CASSLEAHSGTYNEQFF. In DNA, the CDR3 is TGCGCCAGCAGCTTGGAAGCCCATAGCGGTACCTACAATGAGCAGTTCTTC. The chain has TRBV5-1 and TRBJ2-1; weak D call: TRBD2 (6 bases). Per germline, CDR1 SGHRS and CDR2 YFSETQ. The CDR3 spans 17 residues. V lost 0 bases and J 2 bases, leaving 15 bases between the germline ends.

This rearrangement joins TRBV7-2 to TRBJ2-7; D is uncertain. V was pared by 2 bases and J by 2 bases, with 13 bases between. Germline CDR1 reads SGHTA; CDR2 reads FQGNSA. The CDR3 loop spans 15 amino acids. CDR3 amino acids: CASSLSPQATYEQYF. The CDR3 DNA reads TGTGCCAGCAGCTTATCCCCGCAGGCTACCTACGAGCAGTACTTC.

This chain links TRBV27 with TRBJ2-7, with TRBD1 matching 9 bases. V trimming: 5 bases; J trimming: 1 base; junction bases outside the gene matches: 6. The CDR3 runs to 15 residues. From germline, CDR1 is MNHEY and CDR2 SMNVEV (reference sequence). CDR3 in DNA: TGTGCCAGCAGTGTGGGGACAGGGTCATCCTACGAGCAGTACTTC. This gives the protein CASSVGTGSSYEQYF.

J is TRBJ2-1 and V is TRBV7-2; D gene uncertain. Deletions cut 5 bases from V and 0 bases from J, with 14 bases between. This CDR3 is 16 amino acids long. The germline gives CDR1 SGHTA, CDR2 FQGNSA. The CDR3 region has the DNA TGTGCCAGCAGCCCCGCGGCCCTCCTCTCCTACAATGAGCAGTTCTTC. The encoded protein is CASSPAALLSYNEQFF.

As to this clone: The sample contains more than one DNA sequence encoding this CDR3. The chain is built from TRBV5-1 and TRBJ2-5; 9 bases are a match to TRBD2. V shed 0 bases and J 0 bases; nucleotides not matched to a gene: 3. From germline, CDR1 is SGHRS and CDR2 YFSETQ. The length of the CDR3 is 16 residues. CDR3 sequence: CASSLGAGGYQETQYF. DNA of the CDR3: TGCGCCAGCAGCTTGGGAGCGGGAGGTTACCAAGAGACCCAGTACTTC.

The chain joins TRBV6-5 to TRBJ2-2; no reliable D call. This CDR3 has 14 amino acids. Germline V CDR1 and CDR2: MNHEY, SVGAGI. The V end was cut by 5 bases, the J end by 4 bases, with 11 bases between. The CDR3 protein is CASSSPIFTGELFF. For the CDR3, the DNA is TGTGCCAGCAGTAGCCCCATTTTCACCGGGGAGCTGTTTTTT.

The chain has TRBV28 and TRBJ2-6; D uncertain. The CDR3 consists of 17 residues. The germline CDR1 and CDR2 sequences are MDHEN and SYDVKM. The V and J ends lost 2 bases and 3 bases respectively, with 14 bases between them. Here the CDR3 reads CASSLPPPNDGANVLTF. The CDR3 bases are TGTGCCAGCAGTTTACCCCCCCCCAATGATGGGGCCAACGTCCTGACTTTC.

The chain employs TRBV7-9 and TRBJ2-6; D remains unclear. CDR1 and CDR2 from the germline V gene are SEHNR and FQNEAQ (reference sequence). The CDR3 is 14 amino acids. Deletions cut 4 bases from V and 8 bases from J, with 12 bases between. The CDR3 DNA sequence: TGTGCCAGCAGCTCCGCTTTGGGGACCAACGTCCTGACTTTC. This codes for CASSSALGTNVLTF.

The chain recombines TRBV2 with TRBJ1-5; maybe TRBD1 (6 bases). Germline V lookup: CDR1 SNHLY, CDR2 FYNNEI. Trimming removed 8 bases at V and 6 bases at J, with 17 bases between. This CDR3 region has 14 residues. CDR3: CASRLLSRGQPQHF. In DNA form, the CDR3 reads TGTGCCAGCCGGCTTTTAAGCAGGGGTCAGCCCCAGCATTTT.

CDR3 coding DNA: TGTGCCAGCAGCTGGACGAGGGCAGGGAGGTCTGGAAACACCATATATTTT. Translated, it gives CASSWTRAGRSGNTIYF. The chain links TRBV11-2 to TRBJ1-3, with D tentatively TRBD1 (5 bases). Germline V gene sequence: CDR1 SGHAT, CDR2 FQNNGV. Trimming shortened V by 4 bases and J by 1 base, and 17 bases separated the two germline ends. This CDR3 spans 17 amino acids.

For the CDR3, the DNA is TGTGCCAGCTCAGAACAGGGTGGCACCGGGGAGCTGTTTTTT. Translating gives CASSEQGGTGELFF. The chain uses TRBV18 and TRBJ2-2; a possible D gene is TRBD1 (6 bases). Germline CDR1 is KGHSH and CDR2 is LQKENI. This CDR3 has 14 residues. V was shortened by 5 bases and J by 4 bases, with 11 bases between the two germline ends.

This sequence joins TRBV6-5 and TRBJ2-6; D is unclear. The CDR3 length is 14 residues. Trimming removed 8 bases from V and 2 bases from J, with 10 bases in between. Germline V CDR1 and CDR2: MNHEY, SVGAGI. Written as DNA, the CDR3 is TGTGCCAGCTCAACTCGAGCTGGGGCCAACGTCCTGACTTTC. This translates into CASSTRAGANVLTF.

The chain carries TRBV4-1 and TRBJ1-4; D might be TRBD1 (6 bases). The germline CDR1 and CDR2 sequences are MGHRA and YSYEKL. This CDR3 has 12 amino acids. The V and J ends lost 2 bases and 10 bases respectively, with 8 bases between them. CDR3 nucleotides: TGCGCCAGCAGCCAAACAGGGAGAAAACTGTTTTTT. This sequence encodes CASSQTGRKLFF.

A word on this clone: This sample includes further DNA sequences coding for the same CDR3. The rearrangement links TRBV7-2 to TRBJ2-2, with D unresolved. The CDR3 has 14 residues. V lost 3 bases, J lost 1 base, and 6 bases lay in between. Looked up from germline, CDR1 is SGHTA and CDR2 is FQGNSA. The chain's CDR3 is CASSLGGNTGELFF. The CDR3 nucleotides read TGTGCCAGCAGCTTGGGCGGGAACACCGGGGAGCTGTTTTTT. The complete variable domain, with remaining parts taken from reference TRBV7-2 and TRBJ2-2, reads GAGVSQSPSNKVTEKGKDVELRCDPISGHTALYWYRQSLGQGLEFLIYFQGNSAPDKSGLPSDRFSAERTGGSVSTLTIQRTQQEDSAVYLCASSLGGNTGELFFGEGSRLTVL.

The chain carries TRBV2 and TRBJ1-6; a possible D gene is TRBD1 (5 bases). The germline gives CDR1 SNHLY, CDR2 FYNNEI. V was pared by 10 bases and J by 6 bases, with 13 bases between. The CDR3 contains 13 residues. The CDR3 sequence: CAKTYGGNSPLHF. As DNA, the CDR3 is TGTGCCAAAACCTACGGGGGTAATTCACCCCTCCACTTT.

The CDR3 coding sequence is TGCGCCAGCAGCGAGGGGACAGCCCCCTCGGGCTACACCTTC. It encodes CASSEGTAPSGYTF. The chain carries TRBV5-1 and TRBJ1-2, with 7 bases fitting TRBD1. After removal of 4 bases from V and 8 bases from J, the junction contained 11 bases not matched to a gene. In germline, CDR1 is SGHRS, CDR2 YFSETQ. The length of the CDR3 is 14 residues. Based on the CDR3 plus reference TRBV5-1 and TRBJ1-2, the full variable domain is KAGVTQTPRYLIKTRGQQVTLSCSPISGHRSVSWYQQTPGQGLQFLFEYFSETQRNKGNFPGRFSGRQFSNSRSEMNVSTLELGDSALYLCASSEGTAPSGYTFGSGTRLTVV.

The chain has TRBV7-8 and TRBJ2-5; no clear D. V was trimmed by 10 bases and J by 0 bases, leaving 15 bases between them. The CDR3 length is 14 residues. Germline-derived CDR1 and CDR2 are SGHVS and FQNEAQ. The CDR3 DNA is TGTGCCACCAAGTCGACGGAGTACCAAGAGACCCAGTACTTC. Translating it yields CATKSTEYQETQYF.

The rearrangement links TRBV19 to TRBJ1-1; D unclear. This CDR3 region has 13 residues. V lost 6 bases, J lost 3 bases, and 11 bases lay in between. Germline V gene data show CDR1 as LNHDA and CDR2 as SQIVND (reference sequence). CDR3 DNA sequence: TGTGCCAGTAGCCCGCAAAGCTACACTGAAGCTTTCTTT. It yields the protein CASSPQSYTEAFF.

This chain connects TRBV5-1 to TRBJ2-7; perhaps TRBD1 as D (6 bases). Germline values: CDR1 SGHRS, CDR2 YFSETQ. The V end was cut by 3 bases, the J end by 6 bases, with 10 bases between. CDR3 length: 12 amino acids. In nucleotides, the CDR3 is TGCGCCAGCAGCTCGACAGGACCCGAGCAGTACTTC. Amino acid sequence: CASSSTGPEQYF.

The chain joins TRBV28 to TRBJ1-2, with unresolved D. V was pared by 9 bases and J by 1 base, with 21 bases between. The CDR3 sequence is 16 residues long. Per the germline V gene, CDR1 is MDHEN and CDR2 is SYDVKM. CDR3 DNA: TGTGCCAGTATGGCCAAAATATACTTAATTAACTATGGCTACACCTTC. Translating gives CASMAKIYLINYGYTF.